This passage covers 29 T cell receptor beta chains from one sample sequenced in a study of blood T cell repertoires in COVID-19. Generated by immunoSEQ multiplex PCR, the TCRdb table keeps only in-frame clones and is missing some. Here the sample spans about 200,000 clones, roughly four fifths being singletons. Material: PBMCs or T cells enriched from blood (not recorded which). The receptors stem from a woman aged 50 to 65 who had been exposed to COVID-19.

V and J are TRBV7-2 and TRBJ2-3; TRBD2 agrees at 9 bases. The V segment lost 2 bases and the J segment 3 bases; nucleotides outside the gene matches: 6. The CDR3 consists of 16 residues. Germline CDR1 and CDR2: SGHTA and FQGNSA. CDR3 protein: CASSLRRGGLTDTQYF. For the CDR3, the DNA is TGTGCCAGCAGCTTAAGGCGGGGGGGCCTTACAGATACGCAGTATTTT.

This rearrangement joins TRBV3-1 (or the pseudogene TRBV3-2) to TRBJ1-6; D might be TRBD1 (6 bases). The CDR3 contains 16 residues. With 1 base removed from V and 7 bases from J, the gap between germline ends came to 14 bases. CDR1 is LGHDT, CDR2 YNNKEL, per germline (reference sequence). The CDR3 sequence: CASSQVGWGRNSPLHF. The CDR3 nucleotides are TGTGCCAGCAGCCAAGTAGGCTGGGGGCGAAATTCACCCCTCCACTTT.

J is TRBJ2-3 and V is TRBV6-4, with D possibly being TRBD2 (7 bases). CDR3 length equals 15 residues. V lost 0 bases and J lost 9, with 16 bases in between. Germline V gene data show CDR1 as MRHNA and CDR2 as SNTAGT. The chain's CDR3 is CASSDSGGPENTQYF. The CDR3 DNA follows: TGTGCCAGCAGTGACTCGGGGGGGCCCGAAAACACGCAGTATTTT.

This rearrangement joins TRBV11-2 to TRBJ1-3; D remains ambiguous. Trimming pared 0 bases from V and 0 bases from J, leaving 6 bases between. The germline CDR1 and CDR2 sequences are SGHAT and FQNNGV. The length of the CDR3 is 15 residues. CDR3 amino acids: CASSLDPGSGNTIYF. The CDR3 nucleotides are TGTGCCAGCAGCTTAGATCCCGGCTCTGGAAACACCATATATTTT.

The chain links TRBV9 to TRBJ1-1; D possibly corresponds to TRBD1 (6 bases). The V gene's germline CDR1 is SGDLS and CDR2 YYNGEE. V was pared by 4 bases and J by 8 bases, with 15 bases between. The CDR3 totals 13 residues. As DNA, the CDR3 is TGTGCCAGCAGCCCCTCAGGGGCCCCCGAAGCTTTCTTT. Its protein is CASSPSGAPEAFF.

The chain links TRBV25-1 to TRBJ1-3, with D perhaps TRBD1 (6 bases). The CDR3 loop spans 12 amino acids. From germline, CDR1 is MGHDK and CDR2 SYGVNS. Trimming took 7 bases from V and 4 from J, leaving 8 bases between them. The CDR3 DNA reads as TGTGCCAGCACAGGGGCGGGAAACACCATATATTTT. It yields the protein CASTGAGNTIYF.

The chain uses TRBV7-9 and TRBJ1-5, with TRBD1 identical over 7 bases. From germline, CDR1 is SEHNR and CDR2 FQNEAQ (reference sequence). The CDR3 length is 15 residues. Trimming took 1 base from V and 13 from J; bases not matched to a gene: 13. CDR3 coding DNA: TGTGCCAGCAGCTTAGGGGACAGTGGGAGTGAGGAACAGCATTTT. Encoded protein: CASSLGDSGSEEQHF. The whole variable domain, remainder taken from reference TRBV7-9 and TRBJ1-5, is DTGVSQNPRHKITKRGQNVTFRCDPISEHNRLYWYRQTLGQGPEFLTYFQNEAQLEKSRLLSDRFSAERPKGSFSTLEIQRTEQGDSAMYLCASSLGDSGSEEQHFGDGTRLSIL.

The sample holds a few counts of this clone. This chain uses TRBV5-6 with TRBJ1-2, with 8 bases that match TRBD1. With V trimmed by 4 bases and J by 3 bases, 5 bases remained unmatched. The CDR3 is 14 amino acids. Per the germline V gene, CDR1 is SGHDT and CDR2 is YYEEEE. This chain's CDR3 is CASSQGARDYGYTF. For the CDR3, the DNA is TGTGCCAGCAGCCAGGGGGCGCGGGACTATGGCTACACCTTC.

V gene TRBV28 combines with J gene TRBJ1-4; TRBD1 aligns across 7 bases. The CDR3 contains 14 residues. In germline, CDR1 is MDHEN, CDR2 SYDVKM. V dropped 3 bases and J dropped 5; count of bases not matched to a gene: 3. This CDR3 reads CASSLYRGNEKLFF. As DNA, the CDR3 is TGTGCCAGCAGTTTGTACAGGGGAAATGAAAAACTGTTTTTT.

The chain combines TRBV4-3 with TRBJ1-4; D is undetermined. There are 18 residues in the CDR3. V lost 0 bases to trimming and J lost 0 bases, with 14 bases between them. CDR1 and CDR2 (germline): LGHNA, YSLEER. CDR3 in amino acids: CASSQEIRGGSTNEKLFF. CDR3 DNA sequence: TGCGCCAGCAGCCAAGAGATTCGAGGTGGCTCAACTAATGAAAAACTGTTTTTT.

This sequence joins TRBV11-2 and TRBJ2-2; 7 bases are a match to TRBD2. V dropped 0 bases and J dropped 3; count of bases not matched to a gene: 7. Germline V gives CDR1 SGHAT, CDR2 FQNNGV. This CDR3 is 17 amino acids long. The CDR3: CASSLDPGLEYTGELFF. CDR3 coding DNA: TGTGCCAGCAGCTTAGATCCAGGACTAGAGTACACCGGGGAGCTGTTTTTT.

The chain employs TRBV9 and TRBJ2-3; 10 bases are shared with TRBD2. The CDR3 has 15 residues. Trimming removed 1 base from V and 5 bases from J; junction bases left unmatched: 4. Per germline, CDR1 SGDLS and CDR2 YYNGEE. This chain's CDR3 is CASSVRPSGGDTQYF. CDR3 in DNA: TGTGCCAGCAGCGTAAGGCCTAGCGGGGGAGATACGCAGTATTTT. Complete variable domain (other parts from reference TRBV9 and TRBJ2-3): DSGVTQTPKHLITATGQRVTLRCSPRSGDLSVYWYQQSLDQGLQFLIQYYNGEERAKGNILERFSAQQFPDLHSELNLSSLELGDSALYFCASSVRPSGGDTQYFGPGTRLTVL.

With regard to this clone: A much larger clone sits a single nucleotide away, making a read error possible. At the DNA level, this CDR3 is encoded by other sequences in the same sample as well. This chain connects TRBV27 to TRBJ1-1; D perhaps matches TRBD1 (6 bases). The CDR3 covers 11 residues. Germline-derived CDR1 and CDR2 are MNHEY and SMNVEV (reference sequence). V was clipped by 6 bases and J by 5 bases, with 7 bases between them. CDR3 residues: CASSTGTEAFF. Here the CDR3 DNA reads TGTGCCAGCAGCACAGGGACTGAAGCTTTCTTT.

The rearrangement links TRBV5-6 to TRBJ2-3; 7 bases align to TRBD1. The germline CDR1 and CDR2 sequences are SGHDT and YYEEEE. The CDR3 totals 15 residues. The ends lost 1 base at V and 1 base at J; junction bases unmatched: 3. As DNA, the CDR3 is TGTGCCAGCAGCTTGACAGGGGCCCGCACAGATACGCAGTATTTT. Translating gives CASSLTGARTDTQYF. Looking up the rest from reference TRBV5-6 and TRBJ2-3 gives the full variable domain: DAGVTQSPTHLIKTRGQQVTLRCSPKSGHDTVSWYQQALGQGPQFIFQYYEEEERQRGNFPDRFSGHQFPNYSSELNVNALLLGDSALYLCASSLTGARTDTQYFGPGTRLTVL.

This rearrangement joins TRBV6-5 to TRBJ2-7; maybe TRBD1 (6 bases). The CDR3 contains 14 residues. CDR1 and CDR2 from the germline V gene are MNHEY and SVGAGI. V shed 9 bases and J shed 3 bases, with 18 bases lying between them. The CDR3 bases are TGTGCCAGTTCTACAGGGAATTTGGGCTACGAGCAGTACTTC. Translating it yields CASSTGNLGYEQYF.

The V and J genes are TRBV6-5 and TRBJ1-1; the D gene is possibly TRBD1 (5 bases). The V end was cut by 0 bases, the J end by 7 bases, with 9 bases between. This CDR3 has 13 amino acids. Germline CDR1 is MNHEY and CDR2 is SVGAGI. CDR3 DNA: TGTGCCAGCAGTTACTCGGGGCGGGGTGAAGCTTTCTTT. Encoded protein: CASSYSGRGEAFF.

The chain combines TRBV9 with TRBJ1-1; 7 bases align to TRBD1. Germline V gene data show CDR1 as SGDLS and CDR2 as YYNGEE. V gave up 0 bases and J gave up 11 bases; unmatched junction bases: 13. The CDR3 has 15 residues. CDR3 sequence: CASSVAADPQGVAFF. CDR3 sequence (DNA): TGTGCCAGCAGCGTAGCCGCGGATCCCCAGGGGGTGGCTTTCTTT.

The J gene is TRBJ2-3, the V gene TRBV14; 10 positions match TRBD2. The CDR3 totals 12 residues. Per the germline V gene, CDR1 is SGHDN and CDR2 is FVKESK. Losses at the gene ends were 4 bases for V and 8 bases for J; bases not matched to a gene: 0. In nucleotides, the CDR3 is TGTGCCAGCAGCCGGACTAGCGGTACGCAGTATTTT. This encodes CASSRTSGTQYF.

This sequence joins TRBV2 and TRBJ1-2; D remains ambiguous. The CDR3 is 14 amino acids. V shed 8 bases and J shed 4 bases, with 17 bases lying between them. Germline CDR1 and CDR2: SNHLY and FYNNEI. This CDR3 is CASRFPGVGYGYTF. The CDR3 region has the DNA TGTGCCAGCCGTTTCCCCGGGGTAGGCTATGGCTACACCTTC.

The genes are TRBV10-3 and TRBJ2-1; the D gene is possibly TRBD1 (5 bases). The CDR3 spans 13 residues. CDR1 is ENHRY, CDR2 SYGVKD, per germline. The V and J ends lost 11 bases and 9 bases respectively, with 20 bases between them. The CDR3 region has the DNA TGTGCCTCAAAATCCGAGACAGTCGGTGAGCAGTTCTTC. Protein sequence: CASKSETVGEQFF.

V and J are TRBV27 and TRBJ2-6; 10 bases are a match to TRBD1. The V gene's germline CDR1 is MNHEY and CDR2 SMNVEV (reference sequence). The CDR3 extends over 18 amino acids. The J segment lost 4 bases and the V segment lost 2 bases, leaving 8 bases of the junction unmatched. As DNA, the CDR3 is TGTGCCAGCAGTTTAAATTCCGGACAGGGGGTAGGGGCCAACGTCCTGACTTTC. It translates to CASSLNSGQGVGANVLTF.

The chain carries TRBV29-1 and TRBJ1-2, with 7 positions matching TRBD1. Germline CDR1 and CDR2: SQVTM and ANQGSEA. The CDR3 runs to 13 residues. The J segment lost 5 bases and the V segment lost 6 bases, leaving 9 bases of the junction unmatched. This CDR3 is CSVQTGTMYGYTF. CDR3 nucleotide sequence: TGCAGCGTCCAGACAGGGACCATGTATGGCTACACCTTC.

V is TRBV19 and J is TRBJ1-1, with D uncertain. CDR3 length equals 15 residues. The V gene lost 1 base and the J gene lost 6 bases, with 15 bases spanning the gap. Germline CDR1 and CDR2: LNHDA and SQIVND (reference sequence). The CDR3 coding sequence is TGTGCCAGTAGTATAGGATGGATCACCGGAGCTGAAGCTTTCTTT. This translates into CASSIGWITGAEAFF.

This chain connects TRBV6-5 to TRBJ1-1, with 8 bases fitting TRBD1. CDR1 MNHEY and CDR2 SVGAGI come from the germline V gene. The CDR3 is 14 amino acids. V gave up 6 bases and J gave up 4 bases; unmatched junction bases: 7. DNA of the CDR3: TGTGCCAGCAGGGCAGGGGGCGAGGGCACTGAAGCTTTCTTT. Its protein product is CASRAGGEGTEAFF.

The chain has TRBV7-9 and TRBJ2-3; possible D gene TRBD2, 6 bases. Per the germline V gene, CDR1 is SEHNR and CDR2 is FQNEAQ (reference sequence). Trimming took off 5 bases at V and 3 bases at J, with 24 bases between the two ends. The CDR3 totals 18 residues. The CDR3 sequence: CASSLRQGGARWTDTQYF. The CDR3 coding sequence is TGTGCCAGCAGCCTCCGTCAAGGAGGGGCAAGATGGACAGATACGCAGTATTTT.

This rearrangement joins TRBV9 to TRBJ1-1; no definite D call. Germline CDR1 is SGDLS and CDR2 is YYNGEE. The CDR3 is 13 residues long. Trimming stripped 1 base from V and 5 bases from J, with 9 bases between. CDR3 sequence (DNA): TGTGCCAGCAGCGTATCCCCTGAGACTGAAGCTTTCTTT. Translated: CASSVSPETEAFF.

The V and J genes are TRBV20-1 and TRBJ1-1, with a possible D match to TRBD1 (6 bases). Germline CDR1 and CDR2: DFQATT and SNEGSKA (reference sequence). The CDR3 is 10 residues long. V was cut by 6 bases and J by 10 bases, with 12 bases left in between. The CDR3 DNA is TGCAGTGCCCAATACAGGGTAGCTTTCTTT. Translating gives CSAQYRVAFF.

This sequence joins TRBV5-1 and TRBJ1-3; perhaps TRBD1 as D (5 bases). The germline CDR1 and CDR2 sequences are SGHRS and YFSETQ. Trimming took off 4 bases at V and 2 bases at J, with 13 bases between the two ends. The CDR3 is 15 amino acids. This CDR3 reads CASSLVDSTGNTIYF. The CDR3, as DNA: TGCGCCAGCAGCCTGGTAGACAGTACTGGAAACACCATATATTTT.

As to this clone: Germline and junction disagree at one end, which may indicate a read error. The V gene is TRBV3-1 (or the pseudogene TRBV3-2), the J gene TRBJ2-5; TRBD2 matches 7 bases. The CDR3 is 13 amino acids. CDR1 is LGHDT, CDR2 YNNKEL, per germline (reference sequence). The CDR3 bases are TGTGCCAGCAGCCAAGGGCTCCGACTAGCTATTCACTTC. Amino acids: CASSQGLRLAIHF.